This T cell receptor (beta chain) was identified during a study of control samples from healthy donors and cancer patients. TCRdb keeps only in-frame clones here, not all; method: immunoSEQ multiplex PCR. Among about 190,000 clones, about 91% were seen once, and the ten largest hold less than 2%. V dropped 1 base and J dropped 0 bases, with 12 bases sitting between them. CDR3 length: 16 residues. Germline CDR1 reads KGHSH; CDR2 reads LQKENI. The gene calls are TRBV18 and TRBJ1-1; a possible D gene is TRBD1 (5 bases). The TCR comes from a young man in good health. The sequenced material came from blood. DNA of the CDR3: TGTGCCAGCTCACCACTTGGGGCCGGGGTGAACACTGAAGCTTTCTTT. Protein: CASSPLGAGVNTEAFF.